This is a list of T cell receptor beta chains from one sample in a study of CD8 T cells in Susac syndrome. TCRdb used MiXCR to reprocess the immunoSEQ multiplex PCR reads, holding one entry per CDR3 protein. The table includes about 300,000 distinct CDR3 sequences, about 92% detected once. Sequenced sample: CD4+ T cells from PBMCs. These receptors all come from a human donor with multiple sclerosis. Each CDR3 is given with its conserved first and last residue. D genes are given only for firm matches. Rows may omit the clone size; those that give it use once, few, many or a size class.

>TRBD1|TRBJ1-5|TRBV10-3|-
CAIRRGQSQPQHF
TGTGCCATCAGGAGGGGGCAGAGTCAGCCCCAGCATTTT
>TRBD1|TRBJ1-1|TRBV30|once
CAWIQGAGTEAFF
TGTGCCTGGATACAGGGGGCGGGTACTGAAGCTTTCTTT
>-|TRBJ2-6|TRBV7-9|-
CASQSGANVLTF
TGTGCCAGTCAATCTGGGGCCAACGTCCTGACTTTC
>-|TRBJ2-2|TRBV5-1|-
CASSPDGTRINSGELFF
TGCGCCAGCAGCCCAGATGGGACGCGGATAAATTCCGGGGAGCTGTTTTTT
>TRBD1|TRBJ1-1|TRBV23-1|-
CASSQSIGQGAWNTEAFF
TGCGCCAGCAGTCAATCGATAGGGCAGGGGGCTTGGAACACTGAAGCTTTCTTT
>-|TRBJ1-5|TRBV5-1|-
CASSLEGTAYQPQHF
TGCGCCAGCAGCTTGGAAGGGACGGCGTATCAGCCCCAGCATTTT
>-|TRBJ1-2|TRBV20-1|-
CSAIRGPYGYTF
TGCAGTGCTATACGCGGGCCCTATGGCTACACCTTC
>TRBD1|TRBJ1-1|TRBV7-9|-
CASSLIGGSPEAFF
TGTGCCAGCAGCCTAATAGGGGGCAGCCCTGAAGCTTTCTTT
>-|TRBJ2-5|TRBV2|-
CASSTYRSPQETQYF
TGTGCCAGCAGTACCTACCGGTCCCCACAAGAGACCCAGTACTTC
>TRBD2|TRBJ2-6|TRBV3-1|-
CASSRYSGRASGANVLTF
TGTGCCAGCAGCCGATATAGCGGGAGGGCCTCTGGGGCCAACGTCCTGACTTTC
>-|TRBJ2-5|TRBV20-1|-
CSALTGREISETQYF
TGCAGTGCCCTCACCGGGCGCGAAATCAGCGAGACCCAGTACTTC
>TRBD1|TRBJ1-1|TRBV18|-
CASSSGPYQDRADNTEAFF
TGTGCCAGCTCCAGTGGGCCATATCAGGACAGGGCGGACAACACTGAAGCTTTCTTT
>-|TRBJ2-3|TRBV12-3/TRBV12-4|-
CASSLDGVTDTQYF
TGTGCCAGCAGTCTGGATGGTGTCACAGATACGCAGTATTTT
>-|TRBJ2-1|TRBV4-2|-
CASSPRFGDNEQFF
TGTGCCAGCAGCCCCCGGTTCGGGGACAATGAGCAGTTCTTC
>-|TRBJ1-1|TRBV7-3|-
CASSLSGSNTEAFF
TGTGCCAGCAGCTTATCGGGATCGAACACTGAAGCTTTCTTT
>TRBD1|TRBJ1-4|TRBV20-1|-
CSAPDRARGTNEKLFF
TGCAGTGCCCCTGACAGGGCAAGAGGAACTAATGAAAAACTGTTTTTT
>TRBD2|TRBJ2-3|TRBV12-3/TRBV12-4|-
CASSLSGGGGRPDTQYF
TGTGCCAGCAGTTTGAGCGGGGGAGGGGGTCGGCCAGATACGCAGTATTTT
>TRBD1|TRBJ1-1|TRBV23-1|-
CASSQPRTGPILPCEAFF
TGCGCCAGCAGTCAACCTCGGACAGGGCCGATACTACCCTGTGAAGCTTTCTTT
>TRBD1|TRBJ2-3|TRBV3-1|-
CASSLPGQGKTDTQYF
TGTGCCAGCAGTCTGCCGGGACAGGGGAAGACAGATACGCAGTATTTT
>TRBD2|TRBJ2-1|TRBV4-2|-
CASSQVGGGNYNEQFF
TGTGCCAGCAGCCAAGTTGGCGGGGGGAACTACAATGAGCAGTTCTTC
>TRBD1|TRBJ2-7|TRBV7-8|-
CASSPGTDPYEQYF
TGTGCCAGCAGCCCCGGGACAGACCCTTACGAGCAGTACTTC
>TRBD2|TRBJ2-3|TRBV18|-
CASSPRLAGGRTDTQYF
TGTGCCAGCTCACCACGCCTAGCGGGGGGTCGCACAGATACGCAGTATTTT
>TRBD1|TRBJ2-7|TRBV7-9|-
CASSPDRGGEQYF
TGTGCCAGCAGCCCGGACAGGGGTGGGGAGCAGTACTTC
>-|TRBJ1-1|TRBV23-1|-
CASISGWARVNNTEAFF
TGCGCCAGCATTTCAGGGTGGGCCAGGGTGAATAACACTGAAGCTTTCTTT
>-|TRBJ1-1|TRBV19|-
CASSISFGEAFF
TGTGCCAGTAGTATAAGTTTTGGGGAAGCTTTCTTT
>-|TRBJ2-1|TRBV5-4|once
CASSPPRRAGDNEQFF
TGTGCCAGCAGCCCCCCACGGAGGGCCGGAGATAATGAGCAGTTCTTC
>-|TRBJ2-2|TRBV5-1|once
CASSKTENTGELFF
TGCGCCAGCAGCAAGACCGAGAACACCGGGGAGCTGTTTTTT
>TRBD2|TRBJ2-2|TRBV19|once
CASTGTSVNTGELFF
TGTGCCAGTACCGGGACTAGCGTAAACACCGGGGAGCTGTTTTTT
>-|TRBJ2-1|TRBV12-3/TRBV12-4|-
CASRQSGRRAGEQFF
TGTGCCAGCAGACAAAGTGGGCGTCGGGCTGGTGAGCAGTTCTTC
>TRBD2|TRBJ2-7|TRBV3-1|-
CASSRISGLAVEQYF
TGTGCCAGCAGCCGCATCTCGGGACTAGCGGTCGAGCAGTACTTC
>-|TRBJ2-4|TRBV3-1|-
CASSQGRRNIQYF
TGTGCCAGCAGCCAAGGGCGGAGAAACATTCAGTACTTC
>-|TRBJ2-7|TRBV6-2/TRBV6-3|-
CASTHRASFSEQYF
TGTGCCAGCACCCACCGGGCCTCCTTTTCGGAGCAGTACTTC
>TRBD1|TRBJ1-5|TRBV19|-
CASSTGQGGGQPQHF
TGTGCCAGTAGTACCGGACAGGGTGGAGGCCAGCCCCAGCATTTT
>TRBD1|TRBJ1-5|TRBV7-2|-
CASTIPGGRNQPQHF
TGTGCCAGCACCATCCCAGGGGGCCGCAATCAGCCCCAGCATTTT
>-|TRBJ1-3|TRBV12-3/TRBV12-4|-
CASSLHTSGNTIYF
TGTGCCAGCTCGTTACACACCTCTGGAAACACCATATATTTT
>TRBD1|TRBJ2-7|TRBV29-1|-
CSASRGTGGYEQYF
TGCAGCGCCAGTCGCGGGACAGGGGGCTACGAGCAGTACTTC
>TRBD2|TRBJ2-1|TRBV13|-
CASSTQPGLGDNEQFF
TGTGCCAGCAGCACACAGCCGGGACTAGGAGACAATGAGCAGTTCTTC
>TRBD1|TRBJ2-5|TRBV7-9|-
CASSFWTGKETQYF
TGTGCCAGCAGCTTCTGGACAGGGAAAGAGACCCAGTACTTC
>-|TRBJ1-2|TRBV7-2|-
CASSPSSLTDYGYTF
TGTGCCAGCAGCCCGAGCTCCCTGACGGACTATGGCTACACCTTC
>TRBD2|TRBJ2-1|TRBV5-1|-
CASGGGISYNEQFF
TGCGCCAGCGGCGGGGGGATCTCCTACAATGAGCAGTTCTTC
>-|TRBJ1-5|TRBV6-2/TRBV6-3|-
CATSLQSPIMGNQPQHF
TGTGCCACCTCCCTGCAGTCCCCTATAATGGGCAATCAGCCCCAGCATTTT
>TRBD2|TRBJ2-2|TRBV20-1|-
CSARDGTRGGTGELFF
TGCAGTGCTAGAGATGGGACTAGGGGGGGCACCGGGGAGCTGTTTTTT
>-|TRBJ2-5|TRBV4-3|-
CASSQGRKGLQYF
TGCGCCAGCAGCCAGGGAAGAAAGGGCCTCCAGTACTTC
>TRBD1|TRBJ2-2|TRBV6-5|-
CASTFQAGQGNAGELFF
TGTGCCAGCACTTTCCAGGCGGGACAGGGCAACGCCGGGGAGCTGTTTTTT
>-|TRBJ1-6|TRBV21-1|-
CASSKGRQSCYNSPLHF
TGTGCCAGCAGCAAAGGCCGACAGAGTTGCTATAATTCACCCCTCCACTTT
>TRBD1|TRBJ1-1|TRBV5-1|-
CASSGGQGARTEAFF
TGCGCCAGCAGCGGGGGACAGGGGGCACGGACTGAAGCTTTCTTT
>TRBD1|TRBJ2-7|TRBV2|-
CASSERTGAPYEQYF
TGTGCCAGCAGTGAACGGACAGGGGCCCCCTACGAGCAGTACTTC
>-|TRBJ2-2|TRBV7-2|few
CASSSYTGELFF
TGTGCCAGCAGCTCCTACACCGGGGAGCTGTTTTTT
>-|TRBJ2-3|TRBV4-3|-
CASSQDSRAIGDTQYF
TGCGCCAGCAGCCAAGATTCTCGGGCTATAGGGGATACGCAGTATTTT
>-|TRBJ1-3|TRBV29-1|-
CSVESGNRNTIYF
TGCAGCGTTGAATCCGGGAATAGAAACACCATATATTTT
>TRBD1|TRBJ1-5|TRBV7-2|-
CASSLASTGPNQPQHF
TGTGCCAGCAGCTTAGCTTCGACAGGGCCCAATCAGCCCCAGCATTTT